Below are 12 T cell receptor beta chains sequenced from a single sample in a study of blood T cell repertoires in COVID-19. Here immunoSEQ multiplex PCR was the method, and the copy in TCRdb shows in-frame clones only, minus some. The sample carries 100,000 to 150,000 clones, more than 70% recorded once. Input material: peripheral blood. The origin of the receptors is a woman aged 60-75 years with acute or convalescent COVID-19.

CDR3 loop: CASILAGVQTDTQYF. The CDR3 nucleotides are TGTGCCAGCATCTTAGCGGGAGTGCAGACAGATACGCAGTATTTT. The J gene is TRBJ2-3, the V gene TRBV2, with 9 bases matching TRBD2. J was trimmed by 3 bases and V by 7 bases; bases with no gene match: 8. CDR1 is SNHLY and CDR2 is FYNNEI in the germline V gene. The length of the CDR3 is 15 residues. Looking up the rest from reference TRBV2 and TRBJ2-3 gives the full variable domain: EPEVTQTPSHQVTQMGQEVILRCVPISNHLYFYWYRQILGQKVEFLVSFYNNEISEKSEIFDDQFSVERPDGSNFTLKIRSTKLEDSAMYFCASILAGVQTDTQYFGPGTRLTVL.

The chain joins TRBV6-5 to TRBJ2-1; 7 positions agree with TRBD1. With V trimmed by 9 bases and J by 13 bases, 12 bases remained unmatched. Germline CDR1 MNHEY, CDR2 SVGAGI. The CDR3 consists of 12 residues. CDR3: CASGDSRIPQFF. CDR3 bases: TGTGCCAGTGGGGACAGCAGAATACCCCAGTTCTTC.

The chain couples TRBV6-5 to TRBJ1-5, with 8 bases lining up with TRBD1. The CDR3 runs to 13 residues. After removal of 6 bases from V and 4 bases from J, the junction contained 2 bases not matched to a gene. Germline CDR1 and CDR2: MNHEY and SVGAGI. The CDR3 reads CASRGQVNQPQHF. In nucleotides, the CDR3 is TGTGCCAGCAGGGGACAGGTAAATCAGCCCCAGCATTTT.

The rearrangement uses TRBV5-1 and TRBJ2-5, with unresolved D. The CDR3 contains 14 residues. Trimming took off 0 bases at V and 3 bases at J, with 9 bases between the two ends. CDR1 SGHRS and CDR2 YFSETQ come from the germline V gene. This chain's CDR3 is CASSLASIKETQYF. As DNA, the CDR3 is TGCGCCAGCAGCTTGGCATCTATCAAAGAGACCCAGTACTTC.

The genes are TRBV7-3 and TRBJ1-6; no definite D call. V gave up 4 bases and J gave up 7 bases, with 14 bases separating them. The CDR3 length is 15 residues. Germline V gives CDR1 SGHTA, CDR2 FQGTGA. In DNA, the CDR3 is TGTGCCAGCAGCTCCGCTACGGGAATAAATTCACCCCTCCACTTT. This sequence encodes CASSSATGINSPLHF.

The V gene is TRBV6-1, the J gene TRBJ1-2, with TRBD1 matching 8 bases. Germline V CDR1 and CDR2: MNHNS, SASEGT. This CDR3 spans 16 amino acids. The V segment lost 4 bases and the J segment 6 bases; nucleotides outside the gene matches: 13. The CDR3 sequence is CASSVQGARSANGYTF. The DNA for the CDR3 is TGTGCCAGCAGTGTCCAGGGGGCGAGGTCTGCGAATGGCTACACCTTC.

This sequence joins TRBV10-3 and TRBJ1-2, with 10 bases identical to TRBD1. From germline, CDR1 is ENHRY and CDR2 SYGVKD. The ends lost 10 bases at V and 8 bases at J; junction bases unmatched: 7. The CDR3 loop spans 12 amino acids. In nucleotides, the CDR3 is TGTGCCAGTAAGACAGGGGGCGAGGGCTACACCTTC. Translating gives CASKTGGEGYTF.

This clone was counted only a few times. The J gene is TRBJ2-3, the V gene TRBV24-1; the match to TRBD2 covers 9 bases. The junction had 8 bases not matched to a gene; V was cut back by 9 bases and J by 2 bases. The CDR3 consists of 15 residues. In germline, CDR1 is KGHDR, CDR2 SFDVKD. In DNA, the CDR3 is TGTGCCACCCAGACTAGCGGAGGCTACACAGATACGCAGTATTTT. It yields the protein CATQTSGGYTDTQYF.

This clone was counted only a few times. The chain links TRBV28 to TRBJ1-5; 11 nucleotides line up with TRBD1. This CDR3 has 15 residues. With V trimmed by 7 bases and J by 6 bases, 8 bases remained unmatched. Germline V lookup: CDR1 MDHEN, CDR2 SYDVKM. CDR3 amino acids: CASNRPGQGVQPQHF. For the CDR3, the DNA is TGTGCCAGCAACCGCCCGGGACAGGGGGTTCAGCCCCAGCATTTT.

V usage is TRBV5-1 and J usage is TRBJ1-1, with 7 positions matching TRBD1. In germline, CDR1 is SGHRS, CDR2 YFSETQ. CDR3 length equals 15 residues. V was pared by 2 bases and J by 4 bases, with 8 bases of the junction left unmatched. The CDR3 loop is CASSFYRGVGTEAFF. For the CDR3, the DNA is TGCGCCAGCAGCTTCTACAGGGGAGTGGGCACTGAAGCTTTCTTT.

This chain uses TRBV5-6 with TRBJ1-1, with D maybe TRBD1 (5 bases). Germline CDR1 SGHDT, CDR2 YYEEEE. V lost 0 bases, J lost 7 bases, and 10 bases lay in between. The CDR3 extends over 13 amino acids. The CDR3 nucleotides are TGTGCCAGCAGCTTGGCAGGGAAGCTTGAAGCTTTCTTT. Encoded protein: CASSLAGKLEAFF.

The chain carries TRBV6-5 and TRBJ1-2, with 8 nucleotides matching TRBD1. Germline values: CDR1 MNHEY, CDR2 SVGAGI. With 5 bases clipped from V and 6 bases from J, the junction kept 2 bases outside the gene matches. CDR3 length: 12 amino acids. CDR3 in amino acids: CASSQGADGYTF. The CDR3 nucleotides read TGTGCCAGCAGTCAGGGGGCTGATGGCTACACCTTC.